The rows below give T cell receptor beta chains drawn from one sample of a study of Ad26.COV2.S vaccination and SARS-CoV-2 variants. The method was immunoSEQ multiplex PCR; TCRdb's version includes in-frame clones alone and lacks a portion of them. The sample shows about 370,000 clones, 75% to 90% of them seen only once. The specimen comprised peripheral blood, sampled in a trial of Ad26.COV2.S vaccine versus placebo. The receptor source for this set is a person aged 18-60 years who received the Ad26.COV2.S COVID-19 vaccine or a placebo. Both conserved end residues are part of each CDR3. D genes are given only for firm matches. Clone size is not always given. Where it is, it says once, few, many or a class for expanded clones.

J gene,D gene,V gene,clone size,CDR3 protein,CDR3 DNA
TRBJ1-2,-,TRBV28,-,CASSKGPYGYTF,TGTGCCAGCAGTAAAGGCCCTTATGGCTACACCTTC
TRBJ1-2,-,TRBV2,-,CASSVAGPYGYTF,TGTGCCAGCAGTGTTGCAGGCCCCTATGGCTACACCTTC
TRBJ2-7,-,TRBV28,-,CASSPPARVYGEQYF,TGTGCCAGCAGTCCACCGGCAAGGGTCTATGGCGAGCAGTACTTC
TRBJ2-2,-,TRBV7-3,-,CASTLRVTGELFF,TGTGCCAGCACCCTCAGGGTCACCGGGGAGCTGTTTTTT
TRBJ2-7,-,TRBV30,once,CAWTGQNIYDGQYF,TGTGCCTGGACAGGACAGAACATCTACGACGGGCAGTACTTC
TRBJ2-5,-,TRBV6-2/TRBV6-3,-,CASSYSGYETQYF,TGTGCCAGCAGTTACTCGGGCTACGAGACCCAGTACTTC
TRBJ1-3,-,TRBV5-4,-,CASSFQQGSGNTIYF,TGTGCCAGCAGCTTTCAGCAGGGCTCTGGAAACACCATATATTTT
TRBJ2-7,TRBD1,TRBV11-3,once,CASSHRTGLGEQYF,TGTGCCAGCAGCCACCGGACAGGGTTGGGCGAGCAGTACTTC
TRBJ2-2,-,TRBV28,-,CASNAQGRGSGELFF,TGTGCCAGCAACGCCCAGGGCAGGGGATCCGGGGAGCTGTTTTTT
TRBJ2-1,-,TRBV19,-,CARRGEQFF,TGTGCCAGGCGTGGTGAGCAGTTCTTC
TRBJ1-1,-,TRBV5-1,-,CASSFRPRGPGVNTEAFF,TGCGCCAGCAGCTTTAGACCCCGGGGTCCTGGTGTGAACACTGAAGCTTTCTTT
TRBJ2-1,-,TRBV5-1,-,CASSAGGGLLGYNEQFF,TGCGCCAGCAGCGCTGGGGGAGGACTTCTCGGATACAATGAGCAGTTCTTC
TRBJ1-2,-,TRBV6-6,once,CASTLQGNYGYTF,TGTGCCAGCACTTTACAGGGCAACTATGGCTACACCTTC
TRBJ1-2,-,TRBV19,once,CASSIGDNYGYTF,TGTGCCAGTAGTATAGGAGACAACTATGGCTACACCTTC
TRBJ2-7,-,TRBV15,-,CATSQNYEQYF,TGTGCCACCAGCCAAAACTACGAGCAGTACTTC
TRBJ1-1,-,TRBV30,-,CAWTGWRHTEAFF,TGTGCCTGGACTGGCTGGCGGCACACTGAAGCTTTCTTT
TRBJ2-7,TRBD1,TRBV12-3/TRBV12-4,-,CASSEGQGYEQYF,TGTGCCAGCAGCGAAGGACAGGGCTACGAGCAGTACTTC
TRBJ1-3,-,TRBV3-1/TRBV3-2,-,CASSQVELLDSSGNTIYF,TGTGCCAGCAGCCAAGTGGAGCTTTTGGACAGCTCTGGAAACACCATATATTTT
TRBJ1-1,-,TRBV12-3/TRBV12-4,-,CASSLTPGGAFF,TGTGCCAGCAGTTTAACCCCAGGCGGAGCTTTCTTT
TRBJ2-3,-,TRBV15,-,CATSRDLDPTQYF,TGTGCCACCAGCAGAGATCTTGACCCAACGCAGTATTTT
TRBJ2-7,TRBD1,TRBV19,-,CASSTLRDRPSYEQYF,TGTGCCAGTAGTACACTCCGGGACAGACCCTCCTACGAGCAGTACTTC
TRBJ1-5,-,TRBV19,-,CASSGPWLDSQNQPQHF,TGTGCCAGTAGTGGGCCGTGGTTGGACAGCCAAAATCAGCCCCAGCATTTT
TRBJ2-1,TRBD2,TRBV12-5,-,CASGSESGRGMNEQFF,TGTGCTAGTGGTTCTGAAAGCGGGAGGGGGATGAATGAGCAGTTCTTC
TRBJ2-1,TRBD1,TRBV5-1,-,CASSLGQGAQEGGGGQFF,TGCGCCAGCAGCTTAGGACAGGGGGCACAGGAAGGCGGAGGTGGGCAGTTCTTC
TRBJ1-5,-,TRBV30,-,CAWSMGYRGGSNQPQHF,TGTGCCTGGAGTATGGGGTACCGGGGAGGAAGCAATCAGCCCCAGCATTTT
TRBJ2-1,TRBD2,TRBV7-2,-,CASSVAGGLGDEQFF,TGTGCCAGCAGCGTAGCGGGAGGGCTAGGCGATGAGCAGTTCTTC
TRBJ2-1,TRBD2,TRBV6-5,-,CASSPGAGVYNEQFF,TGTGCCAGCAGCCCCGGGGCGGGGGTCTACAATGAGCAGTTCTTC
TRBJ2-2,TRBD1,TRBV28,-,CASNIYGQGLSGELFF,TGTGCCAGCAACATCTACGGACAGGGGCTCAGCGGGGAGCTGTTTTTT
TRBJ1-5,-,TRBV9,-,CASSADSSLQPQHF,TGTGCCAGCAGCGCAGACAGTTCACTCCAGCCCCAGCATTTT
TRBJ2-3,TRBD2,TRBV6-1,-,CASSEKGLAGAWRTDTQYF,TGTGCCAGCAGTGAGAAGGGACTAGCGGGAGCCTGGCGCACAGATACGCAGTATTTT
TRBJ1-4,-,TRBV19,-,CASTVQGTGKLFF,TGTGCCAGTACTGTTCAGGGAACGGGAAAACTGTTTTTT
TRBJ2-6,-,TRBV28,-,CASSSGSSGANVLTF,TGTGCCAGCAGCTCAGGGTCATCTGGGGCCAACGTCCTGACTTTC
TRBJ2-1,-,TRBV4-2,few,CASSQEARRDGVQFF,TGTGCCAGCAGCCAAGAAGCCCGAAGGGACGGTGTGCAGTTCTTC
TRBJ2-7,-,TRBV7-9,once,CASSLNFGSGPYEQYF,TGTGCCAGCAGCTTAAATTTTGGGAGCGGACCCTACGAGCAGTACTTC
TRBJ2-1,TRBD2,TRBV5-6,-,CASSLYYGRAHEQFF,TGTGCCAGCAGCTTGTATTACGGGAGGGCACATGAGCAGTTCTTC
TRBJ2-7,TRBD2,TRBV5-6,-,CASSPPRGGVSYEQYF,TGTGCCAGCAGCCCACCCCGGGGGGGAGTCTCCTACGAGCAGTACTTC
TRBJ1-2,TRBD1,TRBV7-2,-,CASRSAGTGASYGYTF,TGTGCCAGCAGATCCGCCGGGACAGGGGCGTCTTATGGCTACACCTTC
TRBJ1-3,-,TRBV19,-,CASSIARTSGNTIYF,TGTGCCAGTAGTATCGCCAGGACCTCTGGAAACACCATATATTTT
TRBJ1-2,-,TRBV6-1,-,CASSDVRDTGNYGYTF,TGTGCCAGCAGTGACGTCCGGGACACGGGGAACTATGGCTACACCTTC
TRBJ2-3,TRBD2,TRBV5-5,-,CASATSGRNTQYF,TGTGCCAGCGCCACTAGCGGGAGGAATACGCAGTATTTT
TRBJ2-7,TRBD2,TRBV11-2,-,CASSPKLAGLVEQYF,TGTGCCAGCAGCCCTAAACTAGCGGGATTGGTCGAGCAGTACTTC
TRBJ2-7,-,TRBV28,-,CASRSGSLTLYEQYF,TGTGCCAGCAGATCCGGGTCATTGACTCTCTACGAGCAGTACTTC